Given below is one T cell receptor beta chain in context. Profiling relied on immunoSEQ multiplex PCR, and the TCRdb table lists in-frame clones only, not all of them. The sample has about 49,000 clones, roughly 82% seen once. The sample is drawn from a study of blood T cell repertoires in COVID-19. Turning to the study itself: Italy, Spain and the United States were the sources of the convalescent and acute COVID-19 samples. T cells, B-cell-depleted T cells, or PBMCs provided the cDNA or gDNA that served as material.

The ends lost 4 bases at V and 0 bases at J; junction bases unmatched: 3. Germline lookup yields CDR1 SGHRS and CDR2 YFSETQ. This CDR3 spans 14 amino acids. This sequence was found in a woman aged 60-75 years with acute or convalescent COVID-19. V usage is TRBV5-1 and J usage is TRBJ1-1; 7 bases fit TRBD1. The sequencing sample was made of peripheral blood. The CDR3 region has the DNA TGCGCCAGCAGCCCCGGGACAGTGAACACTGAAGCTTTCTTT. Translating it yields CASSPGTVNTEAFF. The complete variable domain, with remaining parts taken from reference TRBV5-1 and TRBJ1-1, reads KAGVTQTPRYLIKTRGQQVTLSCSPISGHRSVSWYQQTPGQGLQFLFEYFSETQRNKGNFPGRFSGRQFSNSRSEMNVSTLELGDSALYLCASSPGTVNTEAFFGQGTRLTVV.